This T cell receptor (beta chain) is from a study of T cell responses to AZD1222 COVID-19 vaccine. In the study overall: Some second doses came at about 4 weeks and others at about 12 weeks; these were pooled.

Study-wide findings and caveats: Most donors were white British, females outnumbered males, and clonal diversity was possibly underestimated.

Here immunoSEQ multiplex PCR was the method, and the copy in TCRdb shows in-frame clones only, minus some. Of about 120,000 clones listed, roughly 89% are singletons. CDR1 is SGHTA, CDR2 FQGTGA, per germline. CDR3 length equals 13 residues. Trimming left V 4 bases short and J 11 bases short, with 14 bases between. Notes on this clone: Its antigen is not identified.

This receptor was taken from an adult in good health. This specimen consisted of peripheral blood, obtained on day 0 of AZD1222 vaccination. The chain combines TRBV7-3 with TRBJ1-4, with D perhaps matching TRBD1 (5 bases). CDR3 loop: CASSSAPGRKLFF. The CDR3 DNA reads as TGTGCCAGCAGCTCAGCGCCGGGGCGGAAACTGTTTTTT.